This TCR beta chain was found in a study of CD8 T cells in Susac syndrome. This clonotype was seen a single time. Random hexamers primed reverse transcription of about 0.5 to 1 ug RNA. TCRdb reprocessed the immunoSEQ multiplex PCR reads via MiXCR and lists one record per CDR3 protein. The table includes some 130,000 distinct CDR3 sequences, approximately 95% detected once. V dropped 3 bases and J dropped 8; count of bases not matched to a gene: 1. The CDR3 extends over 14 amino acids. Germline V gives CDR1 SGDLS, CDR2 YYNGEE. The chain recombines TRBV9 with TRBJ2-1; TRBD2 matches 14 bases. Specimen: CD8+ T cells from PBMCs. The TCR comes from a human donor with Susac syndrome. The CDR3 DNA sequence: TGTGCCAGCAGCGGGACTAGCGGGAGGCATGAGCAGTTCTTC. Translated, it gives CASSGTSGRHEQFF.